These 19 T cell receptor beta chains were sequenced from one sample in a study of blood T cell repertoires in COVID-19. Measured with immunoSEQ multiplex PCR; TCRdb has only the in-frame clones, and not every one. The sample holds some 370,000 clones, 90% seen once. The specimen sequenced was peripheral blood. These receptor sequences come from a man aged 18 to 30 with active or convalescent COVID-19.

The chain combines TRBV27 with TRBJ1-1; weak D call: TRBD1 (5 bases). Trimming stripped 5 bases from V and 1 base from J, with 14 bases between. The CDR3 sequence is 15 residues long. Germline assignment: CDR1 MNHEY and CDR2 SMNVEV (reference sequence). The CDR3 here is CASSPRQGRNTEAFF. As DNA, the CDR3 is TGTGCCAGCAGTCCACGCCAGGGTCGGAACACTGAAGCTTTCTTT.

With regard to this clone: The sample contains more than one DNA sequence encoding this CDR3. The chain is built from TRBV3-1 (or the pseudogene TRBV3-2) and TRBJ1-1; D might be TRBD1 (5 bases). V lost 6 bases to trimming and J lost 5 bases, with 7 bases between them. The CDR3 runs 11 residues. Germline V lookup: CDR1 LGHDT, CDR2 YNNKEL (reference sequence). CDR3 in DNA: TGTGCCAGCAGGGGGGGTACTGAAGCTTTCTTT. Its protein product is CASRGGTEAFF.

The chain links TRBV6-2 or TRBV6-3 to TRBJ1-2, with D possibly matching TRBD1 (6 bases). With 4 bases removed from V and 8 bases from J, the gap between germline ends came to 14 bases. Germline V gene lookup returns CDR1 MNHEY and CDR2 SVGEGT. The CDR3 contains 13 residues. This chain's CDR3 is CASSWTAGGGYTF. The CDR3, as DNA: TGTGCCAGCAGTTGGACAGCGGGGGGAGGCTACACCTTC.

V and J are TRBV5-1 and TRBJ2-1; 8 nucleotides align to TRBD1. The CDR3 has 15 amino acids. Germline assignment: CDR1 SGHRS and CDR2 YFSETQ. V dropped 0 bases and J dropped 6; count of bases not matched to a gene: 5. CDR3 bases: TGCGCCAGCAGCTTGGCTAGACAGGGGACCAATGAGCAGTTCTTC. Translating it yields CASSLARQGTNEQFF. The complete variable domain, with remaining parts taken from reference TRBV5-1 and TRBJ2-1, reads KAGVTQTPRYLIKTRGQQVTLSCSPISGHRSVSWYQQTPGQGLQFLFEYFSETQRNKGNFPGRFSGRQFSNSRSEMNVSTLELGDSALYLCASSLARQGTNEQFFGPGTRLTVL.

V and J are TRBV27 and TRBJ1-1, with a tentative D call TRBD1 (6 bases). The V gene's germline CDR1 is MNHEY and CDR2 SMNVEV (reference sequence). V was pared by 3 bases and J by 8 bases, with 13 bases between. CDR3 length: 13 residues. The CDR3 nucleotides are TGTGCCAGCAGTTTTAACAGGGTGGAAGAAGCTTTCTTT. It translates to CASSFNRVEEAFF.

The chain recombines TRBV11-2 with TRBJ2-7, with D possibly matching TRBD1 (7 bases). Germline V gene data show CDR1 as SGHAT and CDR2 as FQNNGV. Trimming stripped 1 base from V and 3 bases from J, with 13 bases between. This CDR3 contains 15 residues. The chain's CDR3 is CASSLGQGGGYEQYF. In DNA form, the CDR3 reads TGTGCCAGCAGCTTAGGGCAGGGGGGAGGCTACGAGCAGTACTTC.

This chain uses TRBV4-1 with TRBJ1-2; TRBD1 might be the D (5 bases). This CDR3 contains 13 residues. Germline CDR1 is MGHRA and CDR2 is YSYEKL. Trimming took off 4 bases at V and 6 bases at J, with 12 bases between the two ends. The CDR3 bases are TGCGCCAGCAGCCCGGGGGGGAGAGATGGCTACACCTTC. Translating gives CASSPGGRDGYTF.

In its sample, this clone was seen a few times. CDR3 DNA: TGTGCCAGCAGCCAAGCACCAGGGATTCAGCCCCAGCATTTT. Its protein product is CASSQAPGIQPQHF. The chain links TRBV4-2 to TRBJ1-5; TRBD1 is a possible D gene (5 bases). Between the trimmed V and J ends, which lost 1 base and 6 bases, there was a span of 10 bases. The V gene's germline CDR1 is LGHNA and CDR2 YNFKEQ. This CDR3 has 14 amino acids.

The rearrangement uses TRBV3-1 (or the pseudogene TRBV3-2) and TRBJ2-7, with D maybe TRBD2 (6 bases). Between the trimmed V and J ends, which lost 1 base and 0 bases, there was a span of 16 bases. This CDR3 spans 17 amino acids. Germline loops: CDR1 LGHDT, CDR2 YNNKEL (reference sequence). The CDR3 loop is CASSQGGRREASYEQYF. The CDR3, as DNA: TGTGCCAGCAGCCAAGGGGGTAGGAGGGAGGCCTCCTACGAGCAGTACTTC.

The chain recombines TRBV5-6 with TRBJ1-1; 11 positions agree with TRBD1. V lost 4 bases and J lost 6; bases outside the gene matches: 8. This CDR3 is 15 amino acids long. The germline V gene encodes CDR1 SGHDT and CDR2 YYEEEE. The CDR3 DNA reads TGTGCCAGCAGCAACCGCGGACAGGGGGCCGCTGAAGCTTTCTTT. Residues: CASSNRGQGAAEAFF.

The rearrangement uses TRBV7-3 and TRBJ1-1; 8 nucleotides align to TRBD1. V trimming: 5 bases; J trimming: 4 bases; junction bases outside the gene matches: 12. The germline V gene has CDR1 SGHTA and CDR2 FQGTGA. There are 16 residues in the CDR3. CDR3 in amino acids: CASSLRDRGGRTEAFF. For the CDR3, the DNA is TGTGCCAGCAGCCTCAGAGACAGGGGTGGTCGCACTGAAGCTTTCTTT.

The chain carries TRBV19 and TRBJ1-1; the D is unclear. V was cut by 3 bases and J by 9 bases, with 11 bases left in between. The CDR3 contains 12 residues. The germline gives CDR1 LNHDA, CDR2 SQIVND (reference sequence). Here the CDR3 reads CASSIAANQAFF. CDR3 in DNA: TGTGCCAGTAGTATTGCGGCAAATCAAGCTTTCTTT.

The chain recombines TRBV6-2 or TRBV6-3 with TRBJ2-7; a possible D gene is TRBD1 (6 bases). Germline V lookup: CDR1 MNHEY, CDR2 SVGEGT. V lost 2 bases to trimming and J lost 6 bases, with 14 bases between them. This CDR3 is 14 amino acids long. The CDR3 DNA sequence: TGTGCCAGCAGTTACCCTGACAGGCTAGGCGAGCAGTACTTC. Its protein product is CASSYPDRLGEQYF.

The chain is built from TRBV7-9 and TRBJ1-6, with a possible D match to TRBD1 (5 bases). V was shortened by 8 bases and J by 4 bases, with 15 bases between the two germline ends. The CDR3 covers 15 residues. Germline lookup yields CDR1 SEHNR and CDR2 FQNEAQ (reference sequence). Here the CDR3 reads CASAGRAGYNSPLHF. The CDR3 DNA reads TGTGCCAGCGCGGGGAGGGCAGGGTATAATTCACCCCTCCACTTT.

This chain joins TRBV18 and TRBJ1-2; 9 bases match TRBD1. The germline gives CDR1 KGHSH, CDR2 LQKENI. The junction had 6 bases not matched to a gene; V was cut back by 3 bases and J by 1 base. The CDR3 is made up of 16 amino acids. CDR3 amino acids: CASSPPGTGINYGYTF. DNA of the CDR3: TGTGCCAGCTCACCTCCTGGGACAGGGATTAACTATGGCTACACCTTC.

This clone has only a few counts. V is TRBV5-1 and J is TRBJ2-3, with TRBD2 identical over 10 bases. Germline assignment: CDR1 SGHRS and CDR2 YFSETQ. V gave up 0 bases and J gave up 4 bases; unmatched junction bases: 8. The CDR3 totals 17 residues. Here the CDR3 reads CASSLVASGSGADTQYF. Here the CDR3 DNA reads TGCGCCAGCAGCTTGGTGGCTAGCGGGAGTGGTGCAGATACGCAGTATTTT.

The CDR3 DNA sequence: TGTGCCAGCACCCCCCAGGGGGACTTGAGGGGCTACACCTTC. It translates to CASTPQGDLRGYTF. V usage is TRBV5-5 and J usage is TRBJ1-2; 7 nucleotides match TRBD1. Unmatched junction bases numbered 13, after V lost 6 bases and J lost 8 bases. Per germline, CDR1 SGHKS and CDR2 YYEKEE (reference sequence). This CDR3 contains 14 residues.

About this clone: A read error is possible here, since a much larger clone lies one base away. The gene calls are TRBV6-5 and TRBJ2-2; the D is unclear. V was clipped by 6 bases and J by 4 bases, with 3 bases between them. Germline CDR1 and CDR2: MNHEY and SVGAGI. The CDR3 sequence is 11 residues long. CDR3 in amino acids: CASSRTGELFF. The CDR3 DNA sequence: TGTGCCAGCAGCCGCACCGGGGAGCTGTTTTTT.

This rearrangement joins TRBV6-2 or TRBV6-3 to TRBJ1-5; no reliable D call. Germline V gene data show CDR1 as MNHEY and CDR2 as SVGEGT. Trimming removed 0 bases from V and 6 bases from J, with 12 bases in between. The CDR3 spans 15 residues. The CDR3 reads CASSYSLAEGQPQHF. In DNA, the CDR3 is TGTGCCAGCAGTTACTCACTAGCGGAGGGTCAGCCCCAGCATTTT.